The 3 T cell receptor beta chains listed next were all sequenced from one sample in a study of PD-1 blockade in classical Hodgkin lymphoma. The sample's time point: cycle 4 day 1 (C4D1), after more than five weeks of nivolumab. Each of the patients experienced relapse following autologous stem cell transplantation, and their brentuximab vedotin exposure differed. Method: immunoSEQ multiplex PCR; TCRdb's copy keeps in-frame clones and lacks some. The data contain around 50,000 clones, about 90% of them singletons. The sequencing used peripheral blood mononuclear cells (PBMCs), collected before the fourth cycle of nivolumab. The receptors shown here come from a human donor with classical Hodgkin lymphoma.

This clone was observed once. CDR3 coding DNA: TGTGCCAGCAGCGTAGATAGGGGTGACACTGAAGCTTTCTTT. The encoded protein is CASSVDRGDTEAFF. The chain couples TRBV9 to TRBJ1-1; possible D gene TRBD1, 5 bases. This CDR3 is 14 amino acids long. V was shortened by 0 bases and J by 3 bases, with 9 bases between the two germline ends. In germline, CDR1 is SGDLS, CDR2 YYNGEE.

The CDR3 DNA reads TGTGCCAGCAGCGTTCTGGGAGTATCCTACAATGAGCAGTTCTTC. Its translation is CASSVLGVSYNEQFF. V is TRBV9 and J is TRBJ2-1; maybe TRBD2 (5 bases). The length of the CDR3 is 15 residues. Trimming took 2 bases from V and 1 from J, leaving 10 bases between them. The germline V gene encodes CDR1 SGDLS and CDR2 YYNGEE.

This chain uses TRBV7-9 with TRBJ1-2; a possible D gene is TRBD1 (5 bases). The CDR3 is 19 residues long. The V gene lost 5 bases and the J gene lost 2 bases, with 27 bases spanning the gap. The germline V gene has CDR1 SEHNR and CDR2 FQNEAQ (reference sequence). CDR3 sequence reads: CASSRLSGTLNLRNYGYTF. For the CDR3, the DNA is TGTGCCAGCAGCCGTCTCAGTGGGACGCTGAATTTAAGAAACTATGGCTACACCTTC.